Sequencing of this T cell receptor (beta chain) was carried out in a study of T cell repertoires in cytomegalovirus infection. On the study more broadly: Public TCR beta signatures marked donors with CMV infection and the matching HLA. General study points: Pooled public TCR beta family frequency picked out CMV carriers with the relevant HLA. HLA-C-restricted CMV clonotypes gave the most frequent clonotype in two of eight donors.

This CDR3 region has 13 residues. V was shortened by 1 base and J by 3 bases, with 6 bases between the two germline ends. Germline values: CDR1 KGHSH, CDR2 LQKENI. A word on this clonotype: As yet, its antigen is unknown.

TCRdb reanalysed the reads using MiXCR and keeps one entry per CDR3 protein. The sample has about 300,000 distinct CDR3 sequences, around 9.6% seen once. This rearrangement joins TRBV18 to TRBJ2-5; D not resolved. Sequencing was done on a sample of PBMCs. The clonotype originates from a human donor in good health (CMV status not recorded). Some clones in this sample may be carry-over from other donors' samples. The CDR3 DNA reads TGTGCCAGCTCACCACAGGAAAAAGAGACCCAGTACTTC. It codes for CASSPQEKETQYF. Combining the CDR3 with reference TRBV18 and TRBJ2-5 gives the whole variable domain NAGVMQNPRHLVRRRGQEARLRCSPMKGHSHVYWYRQLPEEGLKFMVYLQKENIIDESGMPKERFSAEFPKEGPSILRIQQVVRGDSAAYFCASSPQEKETQYFGPGTRLLVL.